These 9 T cell receptor beta chains were sequenced from one sample in a study of CD8 T cells in Susac syndrome. RNA was extracted with the RNeasy kit, and a quantity of about 0.45 to 1 ug was reverse transcribed using random hexamers. TCRdb ran MiXCR on the immunoSEQ multiplex PCR reads and lists one entry per CDR3 protein. Of about 200,000 distinct CDR3 sequences in the sample, almost 96% were seen once. Sequencing was performed on CD4+ T cells from PBMCs. The receptors come from a human donor with multiple sclerosis.

This chain uses TRBV29-1 with TRBJ1-1; the match to TRBD1 covers 8 bases. The CDR3 loop spans 11 amino acids. CDR1 is SQVTM, CDR2 ANQGSEA, per germline. V was pared by 7 bases and J by 3 bases, with 1 base of the junction left unmatched. DNA of the CDR3: TGCAGCGCGACAGGGGACACTGAAGCTTTCTTT. Protein: CSATGDTEAFF.

The gene calls are TRBV20-1 and TRBJ2-2; 10 positions match TRBD2. V shed 6 bases and J 4 bases; nucleotides not matched to a gene: 8. Germline loops: CDR1 DFQATT, CDR2 SNEGSKA (reference sequence). This CDR3 is built from 15 residues. CDR3 bases: TGCAGTGCCACGATTCGGACTAGCGGCACCGGGGAGCTGTTTTTT. This translates into CSATIRTSGTGELFF.

The chain links TRBV2 to TRBJ1-2; D is ambiguous. This CDR3 is 12 amino acids long. Looked up from germline, CDR1 is SNHLY and CDR2 is FYNNEI. Trimming pared 7 bases from V and 4 bases from J, leaving 10 bases between. DNA of the CDR3: TGTGCCAGCAAGGAAGGGTCCTATGGCTACACCTTC. It is translated as CASKEGSYGYTF. The variable domain in full, completed from reference TRBV2 and TRBJ1-2, reads EPEVTQTPSHQVTQMGQEVILRCVPISNHLYFYWYRQILGQKVEFLVSFYNNEISEKSEIFDDQFSVERPDGSNFTLKIRSTKLEDSAMYFCASKEGSYGYTFGSGTRLTVV.

The chain has TRBV27 and TRBJ2-7, with 10 bases identical to TRBD1. CDR3 size: 14 residues. Germline trimming cut 4 bases from V and 6 bases from J; bases unmatched to any gene: 6. Germline CDR1 MNHEY, CDR2 SMNVEV (reference sequence). CDR3 protein: CASSSGQGYGEQYF. DNA of the CDR3: TGTGCCAGCAGTTCGGGACAGGGGTATGGCGAGCAGTACTTC.

This chain links TRBV3-1 with TRBJ2-5; maybe TRBD2 (5 bases). Germline loops: CDR1 LGHDT, CDR2 YNNKEL (reference sequence). Trimming pared 4 bases from V and 7 bases from J, leaving 16 bases between. The CDR3 loop spans 14 amino acids. The CDR3 loop is CASSPYRVALTQYF. The CDR3 nucleotides are TGTGCCAGCAGCCCGTACCGGGTAGCGCTGACCCAGTACTTC.

The rearrangement joins TRBV28 to TRBJ2-7, with D perhaps given as TRBD1 or TRBD2 (6 bases each). CDR1 is MDHEN and CDR2 is SYDVKM in the germline V gene. The CDR3 has 16 amino acids. The V and J ends lost 6 bases and 7 bases respectively, with 25 bases between them. CDR3 nucleotide sequence: TGTGCCAGCAGCAGGCCTGAGGGGGGCCGAGGACGGGAGCAGTACTTC. Encoded protein: CASSRPEGGRGREQYF.

The V call is TRBV29-1, the J call TRBJ2-6, with 9 bases that match TRBD1. The ends lost 4 bases at V and 1 base at J; junction bases unmatched: 8. This CDR3 region has 17 residues. The germline V gene encodes CDR1 SQVTM and CDR2 ANQGSEA. The CDR3 is CSVATGTGLSGANVLTF. The CDR3 DNA follows: TGCAGCGTTGCCACCGGGACAGGGCTGTCTGGGGCCAACGTCCTGACTTTC.

This clonotype came up once. The chain recombines TRBV30 with TRBJ1-2; TRBD1 might be the D (5 bases). The V and J ends lost 1 base and 4 bases respectively, with 10 bases between them. From germline, CDR1 is GTSNPN and CDR2 SVGIG (reference sequence). CDR3 length: 13 amino acids. The DNA for the CDR3 is TGTGCCTGGAGTGCTGTGACAGCCTATGGCTACACCTTC. Amino acids: CAWSAVTAYGYTF. Full variable domain (outside the CDR3, taken from reference TRBV30 and TRBJ1-2): SQTIHQWPATLVQPVGSPLSLECTVEGTSNPNLYWYRQAAGRGLQLLFYSVGIGQISSEVPQNLSASRPQDRQFILSSKKLLLSDSGFYLCAWSAVTAYGYTFGSGTRLTVV.

The gene calls are TRBV5-1 and TRBJ1-2; TRBD1 might be the D (5 bases). Trimming pared 0 bases from V and 5 bases from J, leaving 17 bases between. This CDR3 comprises 16 residues. CDR1 SGHRS and CDR2 YFSETQ come from the germline V gene. CDR3 protein: CASSLAGTSDAYGYTF. The DNA of the CDR3 is TGCGCCAGCAGCTTGGCCGGGACGAGCGACGCATATGGCTACACCTTC.